The TCR beta chain described here comes from a study of response to subunit inactivated influenza vaccine. Study outcomes and limitations: Every seasonal influenza vaccination brings in few new T cells, the authors suggested.

This clonotype was detected only a few times. Its antigen is unidentified. TCRdb re-called the RT-PCR reads through MiXCR, storing one row per CDR3 protein. The sample lists roughly 570,000 distinct CDR3 sequences, around 15% occurring once. This CDR3 contains 13 residues. CDR1 is MNHEY and CDR2 is SVGAGI in the germline V gene. Trimming stripped 0 bases from V and 3 bases from J, with 3 bases between. The clonotype comes from a man between 45 and 60 years old who received an inactivated influenza vaccine. The rearrangement uses TRBV6-5 and TRBJ1-3; D gene uncertain. The sequencing here drew on PBMCs from blood, taken about 11 days after vaccination. DNA for the CDR3: TGTGCCAGCAGTTACTCGAATGGAAACACCATATATTTT. This gives the protein CASSYSNGNTIYF.